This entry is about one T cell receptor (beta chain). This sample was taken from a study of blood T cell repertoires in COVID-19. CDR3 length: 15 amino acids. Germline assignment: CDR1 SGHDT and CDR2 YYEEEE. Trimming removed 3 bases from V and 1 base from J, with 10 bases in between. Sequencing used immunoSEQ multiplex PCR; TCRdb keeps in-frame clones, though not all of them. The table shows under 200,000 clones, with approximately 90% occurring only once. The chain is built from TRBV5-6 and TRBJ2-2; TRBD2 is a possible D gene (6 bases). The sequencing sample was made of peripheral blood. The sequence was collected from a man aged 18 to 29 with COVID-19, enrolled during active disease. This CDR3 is CASSSLRENTGELFF. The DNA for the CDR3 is TGTGCCAGCAGCTCCTTGCGGGAGAACACCGGGGAGCTGTTTTTT.